This T cell receptor (beta chain) is from a study of T cell responses to AZD1222 COVID-19 vaccine. Study-wide results and limits: Donors skewed white British and female; clonal diversity was possibly underestimated.

To note about this clone: Antigen: not known.

Germline V CDR1 and CDR2: MNHEY, SMNVEV (reference sequence). The V and J ends lost 4 bases and 5 bases respectively, with 12 bases between them. This CDR3 region has 14 residues. TCRdb's table, derived via immunoSEQ multiplex PCR, lists solely in-frame clones and lacks some. The table has around 100,000 clones, more than 75% seen once. The genes are TRBV27 and TRBJ1-5, with D possibly matching TRBD1 (5 bases). The TCR originated in an adult who received the MenACWY meningococcal vaccine as a control. The material was peripheral blood, obtained 28 days after the second dose of the MenACWY control vaccine. CDR3 coding DNA: TGTGCCAGCAGTTCAGGGAAGGGGTATCAGCCCCAGCATTTT. It specifies CASSSGKGYQPQHF.